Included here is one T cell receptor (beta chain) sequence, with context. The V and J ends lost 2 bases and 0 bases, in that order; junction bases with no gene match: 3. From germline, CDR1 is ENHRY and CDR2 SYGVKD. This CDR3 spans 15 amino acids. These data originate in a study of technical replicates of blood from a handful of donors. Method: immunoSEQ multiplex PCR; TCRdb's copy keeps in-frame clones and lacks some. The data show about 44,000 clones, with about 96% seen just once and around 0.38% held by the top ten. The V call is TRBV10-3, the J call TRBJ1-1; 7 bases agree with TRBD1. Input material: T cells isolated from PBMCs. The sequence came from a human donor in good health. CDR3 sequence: CAISETGELNTEAFF. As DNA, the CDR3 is TGTGCCATCAGTGAGACAGGGGAACTGAACACTGAAGCTTTCTTT.